These T cell receptor beta chains were read from a single sample in a study of blood T cell repertoires in COVID-19. The assay was immunoSEQ multiplex PCR, and TCRdb's table has in-frame clones only and misses some. The sample lists 410,000 or so clones, about nine tenths seen once, with around 1.4% in the top ten. The material sequenced was peripheral blood. The receptors stem from a woman aged 25 to 39 with active or convalescent COVID-19. Each CDR3 is given without its conserved first and last residue. Fields, in order: V gene, J gene, clone size, CDR3 protein. Size values are once, few and many counts, or a class for expanded clones, and some rows have none.

TRBV5-6	TRBJ2-1	-	ASSLVVSSYNEQF
TRBV3-1/TRBV3-2	TRBJ2-1	-	ASSHTSGGLSTSYNEQF
TRBV6-5	TRBJ2-7	-	ASKETSVSYEQY
TRBV10-3	TRBJ1-3	once	AITGEGGNTIY
TRBV4-2	TRBJ2-5	-	ASSQDTGRGGVETQY
TRBV12-3/TRBV12-4	TRBJ1-1	-	ASTYRGPEAF
TRBV7-2	TRBJ1-1	-	ASSITGTAYTEAF
TRBV29-1	TRBJ2-3	-	SVLRGSTDTQY
TRBV5-8	TRBJ2-1	once	ASSPEQGGPYNEQF
TRBV27	TRBJ2-5	-	ASSSGSPETQY
TRBV25-1	TRBJ2-1	-	ASSGGGSYNEQF
TRBV13	TRBJ2-5	-	ASSLGSQIVGRGETQY
TRBV9	TRBJ1-2	-	ASSPRGTGVNYGYT
TRBV7-6	TRBJ2-2	-	ASTLAGLNTGELF
TRBV11-1	TRBJ2-1	-	ASSLLSGGFHEQF
TRBV18	TRBJ2-3	-	ASSPLAMAGVRDTQY
TRBV10-1	TRBJ1-1	-	ASSESWTGTEAF
TRBV4-1	TRBJ1-2	-	ASSQKGTGFSYGYT
TRBV29-1	TRBJ1-2	-	SVTTGTNYGYT
TRBV6-5	TRBJ1-1	-	ASNDGGEAF
TRBV18	TRBJ1-3	few	ASSPPAGNTIY
TRBV29-1	TRBJ2-1	-	SVQRGTSGDNEQF
TRBV2	TRBJ2-1	-	ASRVTSGSPNEQF
TRBV3-1/TRBV3-2	TRBJ1-2	once	ASSQTGFYGYT
TRBV5-6	TRBJ2-2	-	ASSLGLTGTGINSGELF
TRBV5-4	TRBJ2-1	-	ASSHGGRALDEQF
TRBV5-1	TRBJ1-6	-	ASSLSGSGSPLH
TRBV19	TRBJ1-5	once	ASSIAADDQPQH
TRBV18	TRBJ1-1	-	ASSPKGQGITEAF
TRBV29-1	TRBJ2-7	-	SVQGINEQY
TRBV3-1/TRBV3-2	TRBJ2-2	-	ASSQGGLADTGELF
TRBV6-1	TRBJ1-6	-	ASSEQSRRGNNSPLH
TRBV6-5	TRBJ1-5	few	ASSYSGQGGQPQH